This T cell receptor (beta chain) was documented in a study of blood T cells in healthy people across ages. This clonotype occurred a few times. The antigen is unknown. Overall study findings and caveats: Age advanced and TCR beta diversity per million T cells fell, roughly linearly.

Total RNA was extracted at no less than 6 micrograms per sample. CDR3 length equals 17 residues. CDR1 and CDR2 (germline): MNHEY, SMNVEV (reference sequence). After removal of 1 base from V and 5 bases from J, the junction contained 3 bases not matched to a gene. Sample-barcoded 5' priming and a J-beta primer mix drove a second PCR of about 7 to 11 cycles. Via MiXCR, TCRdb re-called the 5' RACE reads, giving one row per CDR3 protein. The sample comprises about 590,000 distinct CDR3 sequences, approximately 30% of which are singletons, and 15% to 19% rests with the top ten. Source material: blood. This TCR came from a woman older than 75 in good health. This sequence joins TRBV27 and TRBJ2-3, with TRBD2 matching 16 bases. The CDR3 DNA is TGTGCCAGCAGTTTATTGGGACTAGCGGGGGGGCAAGATACGCAGTATTTT. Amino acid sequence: CASSLLGLAGGQDTQYF.